These T cell receptor beta chains were read from a single sample in a study of T cell repertoires in cytomegalovirus infection. Their antigens remain unidentified. Using its own MiXCR run on the reads, TCRdb lists one record per CDR3 protein. The repertoire includes about 500,000 distinct CDR3 sequences, 25% to 35% of them detected once, and roughly 15% sits in the top ten. The input for sequencing was cultured PBMCs, taken from culture after CMV antigen stimulation. These receptors were collected from a human donor in good health (CMV status not recorded). Some clones in this sample may be carry-over from other donors' samples. CDR3s include the opening cysteine and the closing phenylalanine or tryptophan. Fields, in order: J gene, D gene, clone size, V gene, CDR3 protein, CDR3 DNA. D genes are given only for firm matches. Rows may omit the clone size; those that give it use once, few, many or a size class.

j_gene: TRBJ2-5; d_gene: -; abundance: -; v_gene: TRBV12-3/TRBV12-4; CDR3aa: CASREGSSETQYF; CDR3nt: TGTGCCAGCAGAGAAGGCTCATCAGAGACCCAGTACTTC
j_gene: TRBJ1-1; d_gene: -; abundance: once; v_gene: TRBV6-2/TRBV6-3; CDR3aa: CASSYAGPNTEAFF; CDR3nt: TGTGCCAGCAGTTACGCGGGACCGAACACTGAAGCTTTCTTT
j_gene: TRBJ2-2; d_gene: TRBD2; abundance: -; v_gene: TRBV6-1; CDR3aa: CASTPSVAGGSNTGELFF; CDR3nt: TGTGCCAGCACCCCCTCGGTAGCGGGAGGGTCGAACACCGGGGAGCTGTTTTTT
j_gene: TRBJ2-7; d_gene: -; abundance: many; v_gene: TRBV2; CDR3aa: CASGHSEQYF; CDR3nt: TGTGCCAGCGGCCACTCCGAGCAGTACTTC
j_gene: TRBJ2-2; d_gene: TRBD2; abundance: few; v_gene: TRBV11-2; CDR3aa: CASSRASGFANTGELFF; CDR3nt: TGTGCCAGCAGCCGGGCTAGCGGGTTCGCGAACACCGGGGAGCTGTTTTTT
j_gene: TRBJ1-5; d_gene: -; abundance: few; v_gene: TRBV29-1; CDR3aa: CSVCDRINQPQHF; CDR3nt: TGCAGCGTTTGTGACAGGATCAATCAGCCCCAGCATTTT
j_gene: TRBJ1-1; d_gene: TRBD1; abundance: -; v_gene: TRBV4-1; CDR3aa: CASSHGRTGLNTEAFF; CDR3nt: TGCGCCAGCAGCCACGGAAGGACAGGGCTGAACACTGAAGCTTTCTTT
j_gene: TRBJ2-1; d_gene: -; abundance: -; v_gene: TRBV25-1; CDR3aa: CASREGYPHNEQFF; CDR3nt: TGTGCCAGCAGGGAAGGGTACCCCCACAATGAGCAGTTCTTC
j_gene: TRBJ2-3; d_gene: -; abundance: -; v_gene: TRBV29-1; CDR3aa: CSVTRRAFTDTQYF; CDR3nt: TGCAGCGTTACACGGAGGGCCTTCACAGATACGCAGTATTTT
j_gene: TRBJ2-3; d_gene: TRBD2; abundance: few; v_gene: TRBV7-9; CDR3aa: CASRGLADRTDTQYF; CDR3nt: TGTGCCAGCAGAGGACTAGCGGATCGCACAGATACGCAGTATTTT
j_gene: TRBJ1-1; d_gene: -; abundance: few; v_gene: TRBV12-3/TRBV12-4; CDR3aa: CASSLGGGVSTEAFF; CDR3nt: TGTGCCAGCAGTTTAGGGGGGGGCGTCTCCACTGAAGCTTTCTTT
j_gene: TRBJ2-7; d_gene: -; abundance: few; v_gene: TRBV7-6; CDR3aa: CASSLGETPTYEQYF; CDR3nt: TGTGCCAGCAGCTTAGGGGAGACACCGACCTACGAGCAGTACTTC
j_gene: TRBJ1-2; d_gene: TRBD1; abundance: many; v_gene: TRBV12-3/TRBV12-4; CDR3aa: CASSGGTGDGYTF; CDR3nt: TGTGCCAGCAGTGGGGGGACAGGGGATGGCTACACCTTC
j_gene: TRBJ2-7; d_gene: TRBD2; abundance: -; v_gene: TRBV6-6; CDR3aa: CASTSAAGVFPHHYEQYF; CDR3nt: TGTGCCAGCACCTCCGCCGCGGGAGTCTTCCCTCATCACTACGAGCAGTACTTC
j_gene: TRBJ1-1; d_gene: -; abundance: -; v_gene: TRBV12-3/TRBV12-4; CDR3aa: CASSLMVVGRVEDTEAFF; CDR3nt: TGTGCCAGCAGTTTAATGGTAGTGGGAAGGGTGGAGGACACTGAAGCTTTCTTT
j_gene: TRBJ1-3; d_gene: -; abundance: -; v_gene: TRBV27; CDR3aa: CASRGIAGNTIYF; CDR3nt: TGTGCCAGCAGGGGGATAGCTGGAAACACCATATATTTT
j_gene: TRBJ1-4; d_gene: TRBD1; abundance: many; v_gene: TRBV12-3/TRBV12-4; CDR3aa: CASSPLDRPDEKLFF; CDR3nt: TGTGCCAGCAGTCCGTTGGACAGGCCCGATGAAAAACTGTTTTTT
j_gene: TRBJ2-2; d_gene: TRBD1; abundance: few; v_gene: TRBV7-6; CDR3aa: CASSLRPPGQSTGELFF; CDR3nt: TGTGCCAGCAGCCTCCGACCCCCGGGACAGAGCACCGGGGAGCTGTTTTTT
j_gene: TRBJ2-3; d_gene: -; abundance: -; v_gene: TRBV6-5; CDR3aa: CASSGAAGPLTDTQYF; CDR3nt: TGTGCCAGCAGTGGCGCGGCGGGACCACTCACAGATACGCAGTATTTT
j_gene: TRBJ2-1; d_gene: TRBD1; abundance: few; v_gene: TRBV6-8; CDR3aa: CASSWDRGYNEQFF; CDR3nt: TGTGCCAGCAGTTGGGACAGGGGATACAATGAGCAGTTCTTC
j_gene: TRBJ2-3; d_gene: TRBD2; abundance: -; v_gene: TRBV27; CDR3aa: CAIPYPGLAGGSTDTQYF; CDR3nt: TGTGCCATTCCTTATCCGGGACTAGCGGGAGGAAGCACAGATACGCAGTATTTT
j_gene: TRBJ2-3; d_gene: TRBD2; abundance: -; v_gene: TRBV7-8; CDR3aa: CASSSPTSGITDTQYF; CDR3nt: TGTGCCAGCAGCTCGCCGACTAGCGGGATCACAGATACGCAGTATTTT
j_gene: TRBJ1-5; d_gene: TRBD1; abundance: -; v_gene: TRBV19; CDR3aa: CASSARQGVTPQHF; CDR3nt: TGTGCCAGTAGTGCCCGACAGGGGGTGACGCCCCAGCATTTT
j_gene: TRBJ2-6; d_gene: -; abundance: few; v_gene: TRBV5-6; CDR3aa: CASSLPGPGANVLTF; CDR3nt: TGTGCCAGCAGCCTGCCCGGGCCTGGGGCCAACGTCCTGACTTTC
j_gene: TRBJ1-2; d_gene: -; abundance: few; v_gene: TRBV19; CDR3aa: CASSPPGASYGYTF; CDR3nt: TGTGCCAGTAGTCCTCCGGGGGCATCCTATGGCTACACCTTC
j_gene: TRBJ1-1; d_gene: -; abundance: -; v_gene: TRBV12-3/TRBV12-4; CDR3aa: CASSFGSKNTEAFF; CDR3nt: TGTGCCAGCAGTTTTGGCTCGAAGAACACTGAAGCTTTCTTT
j_gene: TRBJ2-5; d_gene: -; abundance: -; v_gene: TRBV19; CDR3aa: CASSIAGAGQETQYF; CDR3nt: TGTGCCAGTAGTATAGCGGGAGCAGGACAAGAGACCCAGTACTTC
j_gene: TRBJ1-5; d_gene: -; abundance: -; v_gene: TRBV6-2/TRBV6-3; CDR3aa: CASSPKGPSRNQPQHF; CDR3nt: TGTGCCAGCAGCCCTAAAGGCCCAAGTCGGAATCAGCCCCAGCATTTT
j_gene: TRBJ1-2; d_gene: -; abundance: few; v_gene: TRBV28; CDR3aa: CASRPGQQSYGYTF; CDR3nt: TGTGCCAGCAGACCCGGACAGCAATCCTATGGCTACACCTTC
j_gene: TRBJ2-7; d_gene: -; abundance: few; v_gene: TRBV7-2; CDR3aa: CASSLASDSYEQYF; CDR3nt: TGTGCCAGCAGCTTAGCTAGCGACTCCTACGAGCAGTACTTC
j_gene: TRBJ1-1; d_gene: -; abundance: -; v_gene: TRBV6-6; CDR3aa: CASSKDTGTTKAFF; CDR3nt: TGTGCCAGCAGTAAAGATACTGGAACGACTAAAGCTTTCTTT
j_gene: TRBJ2-1; d_gene: TRBD2; abundance: -; v_gene: TRBV15; CDR3aa: CATSRDRLAGRHNEQFF; CDR3nt: TGTGCCACCAGCAGAGACCGACTAGCGGGCCGCCACAATGAGCAGTTCTTC
j_gene: TRBJ2-3; d_gene: TRBD1; abundance: -; v_gene: TRBV7-3; CDR3aa: CASSPETGRMGDTQYF; CDR3nt: TGTGCCAGCAGCCCCGAGACAGGGCGAATGGGAGATACGCAGTATTTT
j_gene: TRBJ2-7; d_gene: -; abundance: -; v_gene: TRBV11-2; CDR3aa: CASSLDFTRSQYF; CDR3nt: TGTGCCAGCAGCTTAGATTTTACGAGGAGTCAGTACTTC
j_gene: TRBJ1-2; d_gene: -; abundance: few; v_gene: TRBV7-2; CDR3aa: CASSPTRAMGYTF; CDR3nt: TGTGCCAGCAGTCCTACCCGGGCTATGGGCTACACCTTC
j_gene: TRBJ1-1; d_gene: -; abundance: few; v_gene: TRBV5-1; CDR3aa: CASSQGFWGTEAFF; CDR3nt: TGCGCCAGCAGCCAGGGGTTTTGGGGCACTGAAGCTTTCTTT
j_gene: TRBJ2-1; d_gene: -; abundance: -; v_gene: TRBV6-5; CDR3aa: CASNRGDTTYNEQFF; CDR3nt: TGTGCCAGCAATAGGGGGGACACCACCTACAATGAGCAGTTCTTC
j_gene: TRBJ2-7; d_gene: TRBD2; abundance: -; v_gene: TRBV4-1; CDR3aa: CASSQEATSGNSYEQYF; CDR3nt: TGTGCCAGCAGCCAAGAAGCAACTAGCGGCAACTCCTACGAGCAGTACTTC
j_gene: TRBJ1-2; d_gene: -; abundance: -; v_gene: TRBV7-2; CDR3aa: CASSLVNFGTSYGYSF; CDR3nt: TGTGCCAGCAGCTTAGTGAATTTTGGGACGAGCTATGGCTACAGCTTC
j_gene: TRBJ1-1; d_gene: -; abundance: -; v_gene: TRBV12-3/TRBV12-4; CDR3aa: CASRRRSEAFF; CDR3nt: TGTGCCAGCCGACGAAGATCTGAAGCTTTCTTT
j_gene: TRBJ2-6; d_gene: -; abundance: -; v_gene: TRBV27; CDR3aa: CASTRITSAASGSGANVLTF; CDR3nt: TGTGCCAGCACCCGAATCACTAGTGCCGCAAGCGGGTCTGGGGCCAACGTCCTGACTTTC
j_gene: TRBJ2-1; d_gene: -; abundance: -; v_gene: TRBV23-1; CDR3aa: CASSSTGAYNEQFF; CDR3nt: TGCGCCAGCAGTTCAACGGGAGCCTACAATGAGCAGTTCTTC
j_gene: TRBJ2-1; d_gene: TRBD1; abundance: few; v_gene: TRBV19; CDR3aa: CASSIGRGRNEQFF; CDR3nt: TGTGCCAGTAGTATTGGCAGGGGGCGCAATGAGCAGTTCTTC
j_gene: TRBJ2-3; d_gene: -; abundance: -; v_gene: TRBV24-1; CDR3aa: CATSVPGAGPDTQYF; CDR3nt: TGTGCCACCAGTGTGCCGGGGGCAGGACCAGATACGCAGTATTTT
j_gene: TRBJ2-7; d_gene: -; abundance: -; v_gene: TRBV7-9; CDR3aa: CASSGGRRRVEQYF; CDR3nt: TGTGCCAGCAGCGGAGGGAGGAGGCGGGTCGAGCAGTACTTC
j_gene: TRBJ2-3; d_gene: -; abundance: few; v_gene: TRBV25-1; CDR3aa: CASRLGGSTDTQYF; CDR3nt: TGTGCCAGCAGGCTCGGGGGAAGCACAGATACGCAGTATTTT
j_gene: TRBJ2-7; d_gene: TRBD2; abundance: -; v_gene: TRBV7-2; CDR3aa: CASSPLGAGGQYF; CDR3nt: TGTGCCAGCAGCCCATTGGGGGCGGGGGGGCAGTACTTC
j_gene: TRBJ2-3; d_gene: TRBD2; abundance: -; v_gene: TRBV6-5; CDR3aa: CASSYSPTSGWADTQYF; CDR3nt: TGTGCCAGCAGTTACTCCCCGACTAGCGGGTGGGCAGATACGCAGTATTTT
j_gene: TRBJ1-6; d_gene: TRBD1; abundance: few; v_gene: TRBV7-2; CDR3aa: CASSLALRGGAMNSPLHF; CDR3nt: TGTGCCAGCAGCTTAGCCTTGAGAGGGGGCGCGATGAATTCACCCCTCCACTTT
j_gene: TRBJ2-5; d_gene: -; abundance: -; v_gene: TRBV20-1; CDR3aa: CSAGARETQYF; CDR3nt: TGCAGTGCAGGGGCGCGGGAGACCCAGTACTTC
j_gene: TRBJ2-7; d_gene: TRBD2; abundance: -; v_gene: TRBV7-2; CDR3aa: CASSLGGVAGIYEQYF; CDR3nt: TGTGCCAGCAGCTTAGGCGGGGTAGCGGGAATCTACGAGCAGTACTTC
j_gene: TRBJ2-2; d_gene: TRBD2; abundance: many; v_gene: TRBV6-1; CDR3aa: CASRYGRGDTGELFF; CDR3nt: TGTGCCAGCCGGTACGGGAGGGGGGACACCGGGGAGCTGTTTTTT
j_gene: TRBJ2-4; d_gene: -; abundance: many; v_gene: TRBV7-2; CDR3aa: CASSLSLAASRQYF; CDR3nt: TGTGCCAGCAGCTTATCTCTCGCAGCCAGCCGCCAGTACTTC